This TCR beta chain was identified during a study of CD8+CD57+ T cells in acquired aplastic anemia. CDR3 and TCR beta VDJ profiling relied on genomic DNA as the template. One entry per CDR3 protein, called by TCRdb with MiXCR from the reads. This sample has 150,000 to 200,000 distinct CDR3 sequences; about three fifths occur once, and the top ten carry under 60%. This clonotype was counted many times. The receptor was isolated from a human donor with severe aplastic anemia or a healthy control (not recorded which). Material for sequencing was sorted CD4+, CD8+, or CD8+CD57+ T cells (not recorded which) from PBMCs.

Here the CDR3 reads CASRGDEQFF. The CDR3 DNA reads as TGTGCCAGTCGGGGTGATGAGCAGTTCTTC. The J gene is TRBJ2-1, the V gene TRBV2; weak D call: TRBD2 (5 bases). In germline, CDR1 is SNHLY, CDR2 FYNNEI. V was shortened by 9 bases and J by 8 bases, with 8 bases between the two germline ends. This CDR3 spans 10 amino acids.